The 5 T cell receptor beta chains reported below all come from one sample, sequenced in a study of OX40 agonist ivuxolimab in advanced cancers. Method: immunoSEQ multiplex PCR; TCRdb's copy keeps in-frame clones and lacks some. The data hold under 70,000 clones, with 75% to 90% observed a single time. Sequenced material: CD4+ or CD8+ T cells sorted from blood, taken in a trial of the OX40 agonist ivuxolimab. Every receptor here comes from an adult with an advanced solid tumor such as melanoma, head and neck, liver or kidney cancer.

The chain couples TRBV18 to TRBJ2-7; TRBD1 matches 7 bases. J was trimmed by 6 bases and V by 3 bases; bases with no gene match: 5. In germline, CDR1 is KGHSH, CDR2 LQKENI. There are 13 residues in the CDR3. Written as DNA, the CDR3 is TGTGCCAGCTCACCCACAGGGGCCTTCGAGCAGTACTTC. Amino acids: CASSPTGAFEQYF.

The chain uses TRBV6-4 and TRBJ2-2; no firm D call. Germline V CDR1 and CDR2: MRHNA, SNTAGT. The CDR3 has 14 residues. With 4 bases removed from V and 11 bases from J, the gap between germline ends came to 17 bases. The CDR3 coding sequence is TGTGCCAGCAGTGCACGGACCCAGTCCTCAGAGCTGTTTTTT. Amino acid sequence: CASSARTQSSELFF.

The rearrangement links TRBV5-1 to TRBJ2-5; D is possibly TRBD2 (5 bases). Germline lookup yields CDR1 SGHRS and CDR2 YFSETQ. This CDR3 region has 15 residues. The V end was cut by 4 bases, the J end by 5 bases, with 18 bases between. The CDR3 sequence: CASSPWETPGETQYF. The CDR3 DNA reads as TGCGCCAGCAGCCCCTGGGAGACCCCCGGGGAGACCCAGTACTTC.

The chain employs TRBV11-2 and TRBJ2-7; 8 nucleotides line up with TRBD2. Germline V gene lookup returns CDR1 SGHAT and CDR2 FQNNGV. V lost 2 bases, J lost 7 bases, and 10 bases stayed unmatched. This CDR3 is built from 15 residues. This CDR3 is CASSLSGGTSWEQYF. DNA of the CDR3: TGTGCCAGCAGCTTATCGGGGGGGACCTCCTGGGAGCAGTACTTC.

The CDR3: CASSPDYEQYF. The CDR3 DNA reads as TGTGCCAGCTCACCAGACTACGAGCAGTACTTC. This chain connects TRBV18 to TRBJ2-7; D gene ambiguous. The CDR3 is made up of 11 amino acids. Germline V gene data show CDR1 as KGHSH and CDR2 as LQKENI. V was shortened by 2 bases and J by 3 bases, with 2 bases between the two germline ends.